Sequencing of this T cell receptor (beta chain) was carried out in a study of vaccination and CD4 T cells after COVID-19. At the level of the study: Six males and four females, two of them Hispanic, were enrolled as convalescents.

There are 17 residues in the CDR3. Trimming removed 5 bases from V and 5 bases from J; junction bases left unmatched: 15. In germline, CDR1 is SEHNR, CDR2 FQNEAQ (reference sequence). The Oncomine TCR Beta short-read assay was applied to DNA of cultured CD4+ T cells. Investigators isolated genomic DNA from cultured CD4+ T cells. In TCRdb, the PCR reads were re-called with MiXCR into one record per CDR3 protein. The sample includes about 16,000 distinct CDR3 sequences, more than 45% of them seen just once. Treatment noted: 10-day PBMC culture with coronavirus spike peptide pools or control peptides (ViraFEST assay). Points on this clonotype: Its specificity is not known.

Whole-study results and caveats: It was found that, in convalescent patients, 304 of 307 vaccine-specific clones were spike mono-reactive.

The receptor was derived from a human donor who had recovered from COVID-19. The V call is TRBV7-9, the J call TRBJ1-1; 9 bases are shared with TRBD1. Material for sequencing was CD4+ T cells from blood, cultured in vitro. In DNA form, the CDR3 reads TGTGCCAGCAGCAACCCCGGGACAGGGCTTGGATGGACTGAAGCTTTCTTT. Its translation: CASSNPGTGLGWTEAFF.